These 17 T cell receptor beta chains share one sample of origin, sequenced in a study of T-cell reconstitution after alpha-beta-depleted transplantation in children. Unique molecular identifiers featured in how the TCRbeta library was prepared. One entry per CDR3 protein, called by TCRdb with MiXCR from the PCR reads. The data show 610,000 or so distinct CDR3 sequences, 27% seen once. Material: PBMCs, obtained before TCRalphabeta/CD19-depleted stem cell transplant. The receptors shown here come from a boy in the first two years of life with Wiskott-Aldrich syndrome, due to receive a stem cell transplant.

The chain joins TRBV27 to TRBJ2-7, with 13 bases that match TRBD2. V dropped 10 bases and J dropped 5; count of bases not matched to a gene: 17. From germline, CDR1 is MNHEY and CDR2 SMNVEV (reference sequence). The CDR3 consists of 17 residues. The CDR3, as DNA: TGTGCCATCCCAGGGACCGGACTAGCGGGAGTGAAGAACGAGCAGTACTTC. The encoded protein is CAIPGTGLAGVKNEQYF.

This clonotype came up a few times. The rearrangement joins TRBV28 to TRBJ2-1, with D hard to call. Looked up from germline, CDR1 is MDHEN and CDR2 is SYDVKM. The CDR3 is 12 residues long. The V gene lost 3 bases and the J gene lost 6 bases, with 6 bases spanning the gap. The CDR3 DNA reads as TGTGCCAGCAGTTTCCTGGCCAATGAGCAGTTCTTC. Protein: CASSFLANEQFF.

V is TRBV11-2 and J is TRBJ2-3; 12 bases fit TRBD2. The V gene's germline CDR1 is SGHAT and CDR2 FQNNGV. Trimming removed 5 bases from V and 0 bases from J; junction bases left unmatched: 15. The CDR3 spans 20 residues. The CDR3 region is CASSPGLAGRLIPSTDTQYF. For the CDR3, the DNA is TGTGCCAGCAGCCCGGGACTAGCGGGCAGATTAATACCTAGCACAGATACGCAGTATTTT.

For the CDR3, the DNA is TGTGCCAGCTCCCCTGGGGGCGGTCAGCGGGAGTTTTACACGCAGTATTTT. This encodes CASSPGGGQREFYTQYF. This chain joins TRBV5-4 and TRBJ2-3, with 8 bases aligning to TRBD2. With V trimmed by 7 bases and J by 9 bases, 22 bases remained unmatched. The CDR3 runs 17 residues. Germline V CDR1 and CDR2: SGHNT, YYREEE (reference sequence).

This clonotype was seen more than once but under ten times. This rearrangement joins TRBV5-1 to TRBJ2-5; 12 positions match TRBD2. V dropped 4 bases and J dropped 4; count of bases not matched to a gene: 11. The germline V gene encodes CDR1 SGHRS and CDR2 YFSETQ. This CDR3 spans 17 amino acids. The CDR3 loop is CASSRKTSGSIGETQYF. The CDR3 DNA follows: TGCGCCAGCAGCAGGAAGACTAGCGGGAGTATTGGAGAGACCCAGTACTTC.

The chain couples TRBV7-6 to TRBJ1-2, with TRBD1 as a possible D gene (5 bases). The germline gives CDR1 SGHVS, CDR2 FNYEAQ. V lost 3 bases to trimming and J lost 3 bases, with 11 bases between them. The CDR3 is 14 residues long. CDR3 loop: CASSFGGGDYGYTF. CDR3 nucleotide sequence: TGTGCCAGCAGCTTTGGTGGAGGGGACTATGGCTACACCTTC.

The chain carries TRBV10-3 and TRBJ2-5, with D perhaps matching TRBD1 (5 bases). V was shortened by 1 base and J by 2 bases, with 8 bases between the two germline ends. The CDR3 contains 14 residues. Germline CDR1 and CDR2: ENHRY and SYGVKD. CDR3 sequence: CAISELAGQETQYF. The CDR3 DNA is TGTGCCATCAGTGAGTTGGCAGGGCAAGAGACCCAGTACTTC.

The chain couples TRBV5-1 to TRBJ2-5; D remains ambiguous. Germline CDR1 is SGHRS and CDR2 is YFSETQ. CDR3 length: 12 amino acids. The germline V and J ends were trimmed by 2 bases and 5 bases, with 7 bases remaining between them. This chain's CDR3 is CASSFESETQYF. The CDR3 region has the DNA TGCGCCAGCAGCTTTGAGTCGGAGACCCAGTACTTC. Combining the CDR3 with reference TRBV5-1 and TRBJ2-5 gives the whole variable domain KAGVTQTPRYLIKTRGQQVTLSCSPISGHRSVSWYQQTPGQGLQFLFEYFSETQRNKGNFPGRFSGRQFSNSRSEMNVSTLELGDSALYLCASSFESETQYFGPGTRLLVL.

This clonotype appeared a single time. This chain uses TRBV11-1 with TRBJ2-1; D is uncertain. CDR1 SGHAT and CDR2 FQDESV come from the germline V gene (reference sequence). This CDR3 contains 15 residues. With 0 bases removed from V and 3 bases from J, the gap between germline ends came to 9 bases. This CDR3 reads CASSLAGSVYNEQFF. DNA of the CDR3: TGTGCCAGCAGCTTAGCGGGAAGCGTCTACAATGAGCAGTTCTTC.

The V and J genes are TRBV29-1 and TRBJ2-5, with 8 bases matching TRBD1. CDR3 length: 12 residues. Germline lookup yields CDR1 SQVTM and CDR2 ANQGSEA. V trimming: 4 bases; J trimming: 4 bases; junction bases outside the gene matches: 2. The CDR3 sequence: CSVADRGETQYF. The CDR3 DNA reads TGCAGCGTTGCTGACAGGGGAGAGACCCAGTACTTC.

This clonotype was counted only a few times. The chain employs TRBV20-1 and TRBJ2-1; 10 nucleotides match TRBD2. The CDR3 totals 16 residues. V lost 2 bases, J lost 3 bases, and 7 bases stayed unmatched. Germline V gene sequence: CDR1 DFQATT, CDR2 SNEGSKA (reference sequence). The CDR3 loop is CSARNLAGELYNEQFF. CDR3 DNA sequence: TGCAGTGCTAGAAACCTAGCGGGAGAACTCTACAATGAGCAGTTCTTC.

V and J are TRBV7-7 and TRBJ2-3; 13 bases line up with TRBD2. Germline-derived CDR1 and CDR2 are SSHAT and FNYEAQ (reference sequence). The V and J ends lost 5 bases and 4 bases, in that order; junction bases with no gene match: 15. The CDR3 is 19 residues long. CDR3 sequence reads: CASSQDRTSGREHPDTQYF. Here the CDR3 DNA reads TGTGCCAGCAGCCAAGACCGGACTAGCGGGAGAGAGCACCCAGATACGCAGTATTTT.

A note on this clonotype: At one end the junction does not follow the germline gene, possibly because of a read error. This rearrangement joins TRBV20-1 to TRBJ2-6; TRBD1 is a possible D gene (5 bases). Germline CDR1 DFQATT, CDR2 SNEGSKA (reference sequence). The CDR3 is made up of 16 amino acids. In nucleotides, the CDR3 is TGCAGTGCTAGAGGGGGAAAGATCTCTGGGGCCAACGGCCTGACTTTC. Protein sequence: CSARGGKISGANGLTF.

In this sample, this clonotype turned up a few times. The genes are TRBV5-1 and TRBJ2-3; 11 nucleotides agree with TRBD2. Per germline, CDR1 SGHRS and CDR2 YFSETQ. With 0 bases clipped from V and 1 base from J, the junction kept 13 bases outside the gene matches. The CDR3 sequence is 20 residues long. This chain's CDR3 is CASSLGYAGTSGEGTDTQYF. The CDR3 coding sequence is TGCGCCAGCAGCTTGGGTTACGCTGGGACTAGCGGAGAAGGCACAGATACGCAGTATTTT.

The CDR3 region is CASSLGQYYGYTF. DNA for the CDR3: TGTGCCAGCAGCTTGGGACAGTACTATGGCTACACCTTC. V and J are TRBV7-9 and TRBJ1-2; TRBD1 matches at 7 bases. The germline V gene has CDR1 SEHNR and CDR2 FQNEAQ (reference sequence). Trimming cost V 3 bases and J 3 bases; bases outside gene matches: 1. This CDR3 spans 13 amino acids.

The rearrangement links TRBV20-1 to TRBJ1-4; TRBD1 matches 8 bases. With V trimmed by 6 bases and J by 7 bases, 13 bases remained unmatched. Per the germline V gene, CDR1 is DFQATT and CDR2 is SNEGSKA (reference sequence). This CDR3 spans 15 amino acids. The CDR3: CSASPLGQGGEKLFF. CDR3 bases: TGCAGTGCCAGCCCCCTCGGACAGGGTGGTGAAAAACTGTTTTTT.

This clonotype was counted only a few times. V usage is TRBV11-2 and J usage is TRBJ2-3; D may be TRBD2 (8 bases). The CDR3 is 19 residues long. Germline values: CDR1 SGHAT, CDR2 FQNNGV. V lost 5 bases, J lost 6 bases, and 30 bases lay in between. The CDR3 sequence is CASSLEGAGGLEGFDTQYF. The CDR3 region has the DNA TGTGCCAGCAGCCTGGAGGGGGCTGGGGGACTAGAAGGGTTTGATACGCAGTATTTT.